What follows are 28 T cell receptor beta chains derived from one specimen sequenced in a study of blood T cell repertoires in COVID-19. The data were produced by immunoSEQ multiplex PCR, yet TCRdb's version contains in-frame clones alone and is incomplete. The top ten hold about 0.8% of the sample, which has approximately 210,000 clones, 94% seen once. The material sequenced was peripheral blood. These receptors were collected from a young man with COVID-19, enrolled during active disease.

The CDR3 reads CASSSQGAYETQYF. In DNA, the CDR3 is TGCGCCAGCAGTTCTCAGGGGGCGTATGAGACCCAGTACTTC. The V call is TRBV5-1, the J call TRBJ2-5; 8 positions match TRBD1. The trim removed 5 bases at V and 5 bases at J, leaving 8 bases unmatched. Per germline, CDR1 SGHRS and CDR2 YFSETQ. The CDR3 has 14 residues.

The chain has TRBV21-1 and TRBJ2-3; the D segment call TRBD2 is taken from the table without a DNA check. TRBV21-1 is termed a pseudogene. The CDR3 is made up of 14 amino acids. The CDR3 nucleotides are TGTGCCAGCCGGGGACGGGGCGGAGGGGATACGCAGTATTTT. Protein product: CASRGRGGGDTQYF.

This sequence joins TRBV14 and TRBJ1-1; D not certain. Germline loops: CDR1 SGHDN, CDR2 FVKESK. CDR3 length equals 14 residues. The V end was cut by 2 bases, the J end by 4 bases, with 11 bases between. CDR3 in amino acids: CASSQIAVGTEAFF. The CDR3 region has the DNA TGTGCCAGCAGCCAAATAGCGGTTGGCACTGAAGCTTTCTTT.

The V call is TRBV2, the J call TRBJ1-2, with TRBD1 matching 7 bases. This CDR3 contains 13 residues. The V gene's germline CDR1 is SNHLY and CDR2 FYNNEI. After removal of 3 bases from V and 8 bases from J, the junction contained 6 bases not matched to a gene. The CDR3 coding sequence is TGTGCCAGCAGTGAGACAGGGTATGACGGCTACACCTTC. It specifies CASSETGYDGYTF.

This rearrangement joins TRBV19 to TRBJ2-1; 11 nucleotides align to TRBD1. The CDR3 has 18 residues. Germline V gene sequence: CDR1 LNHDA, CDR2 SQIVND (reference sequence). V dropped 4 bases and J dropped 2; count of bases not matched to a gene: 10. CDR3 residues: CASSRGQGAFRTYNEQFF. For the CDR3, the DNA is TGTGCCAGTAGTAGAGGACAGGGGGCTTTTCGGACCTACAATGAGCAGTTCTTC.

This clone has ten or more counts. The rearrangement links TRBV27 to TRBJ1-6, with a possible D match to TRBD1 (5 bases). The V and J ends lost 2 bases and 9 bases respectively, with 14 bases between them. The length of the CDR3 is 15 residues. Per the germline V gene, CDR1 is MNHEY and CDR2 is SMNVEV (reference sequence). CDR3 residues: CASSLMGGFRSPLHF. CDR3 nucleotide sequence: TGTGCCAGCAGTTTAATGGGGGGGTTTCGTTCACCCCTCCACTTT.

The gene calls are TRBV6-6 and TRBJ2-5; 7 nucleotides line up with TRBD2. Germline loops: CDR1 MNHNY, CDR2 SVGAGI (reference sequence). Trimming took 5 bases from V and 5 from J; bases not matched to a gene: 8. There are 14 residues in the CDR3. The CDR3 sequence is CASSVGGAGETQYF. The DNA for the CDR3 is TGTGCCAGCAGTGTGGGAGGGGCCGGGGAGACCCAGTACTTC.

CDR3 nucleotides: TGTGCCAGCAGTTACGGGGGACAGGTGACTAATGAAAAACTGTTTTTT. Translation gives CASSYGGQVTNEKLFF. The chain recombines TRBV6-5 with TRBJ1-4; TRBD1 aligns across 8 bases. This CDR3 spans 16 amino acids. The germline V gene encodes CDR1 MNHEY and CDR2 SVGAGI. J was trimmed by 2 bases and V by 2 bases; bases with no gene match: 4.

The chain links TRBV7-6 to TRBJ2-1, with 8 bases aligning to TRBD1. Germline lookup yields CDR1 SGHVS and CDR2 FNYEAQ. This CDR3 comprises 16 residues. The trim removed 6 bases at V and 4 bases at J, leaving 11 bases unmatched. The CDR3 DNA reads TGTGCCAGCAGTTCACCAGGGGGCGCAGGTTACAATGAGCAGTTCTTC. Its translation: CASSSPGGAGYNEQFF.

This chain links TRBV3-1 (or the pseudogene TRBV3-2) with TRBJ1-1, with 10 positions matching TRBD1. The CDR3 extends over 16 amino acids. Germline-derived CDR1 and CDR2 are LGHDT and YNNKEL (reference sequence). The V gene end was trimmed by 4 bases and the J gene end by 2 bases; junction bases not matched to a gene: 7. CDR3 in DNA: TGTGCCAGCAGCCCTGGGACAGGGGCCATAAACACTGAAGCTTTCTTT. It codes for CASSPGTGAINTEAFF.

This sequence joins TRBV5-1 and TRBJ1-6; 8 bases are a match to TRBD1. CDR1 is SGHRS, CDR2 YFSETQ, per germline. V gave up 3 bases and J gave up 9 bases; unmatched junction bases: 8. The CDR3 runs 15 residues. The CDR3 region has the DNA TGCGCCAGCAGCTCACCGACAGGGGAGAGTTCACCCCTCCACTTT. Its translation is CASSSPTGESSPLHF.

The rearrangement joins TRBV2 to TRBJ2-1; 8 nucleotides line up with TRBD1. The CDR3 covers 15 residues. Germline CDR1 reads SNHLY; CDR2 reads FYNNEI. With 3 bases clipped from V and 1 base from J, the junction kept 2 bases outside the gene matches. The CDR3 DNA sequence: TGTGCCAGCAGTGACGGGACAGGTTCCTACAATGAGCAGTTCTTC. It encodes CASSDGTGSYNEQFF.

V usage is TRBV4-1 and J usage is TRBJ2-7, with TRBD1 matching over 12 bases. The CDR3 contains 17 residues. Germline CDR1 MGHRA, CDR2 YSYEKL. Trimming removed 2 bases from V and 1 base from J; junction bases left unmatched: 6. The CDR3 DNA follows: TGCGCCAGCAGCCAACAACCGGGACAGGGGGCGTCCTACGAGCAGTACTTC. It translates to CASSQQPGQGASYEQYF.

The rearrangement uses TRBV12-5 and TRBJ1-1, with 10 bases aligning to TRBD1. J lost 8 bases, V lost 6 bases, and 18 bases had no gene match. The CDR3 length is 17 residues. The germline V gene has CDR1 LGHNT and CDR2 FRNRAP. The CDR3 sequence is CASGQGTGDFSFLEAFF. The CDR3 DNA sequence: TGTGCTAGTGGCCAAGGGACAGGGGATTTTTCTTTCCTCGAAGCTTTCTTT. Full variable domain (rest looked up from reference TRBV12-5 and TRBJ1-1): DARVTQTPRHKVTEMGQEVTMRCQPILGHNTVFWYRQTMMQGLELLAYFRNRAPLDDSGMPKDRFSAEMPDATLATLKIQPSEPRDSAVYFCASGQGTGDFSFLEAFFGQGTRLTVV.

This clone occurred once. V is TRBV4-1 and J is TRBJ1-6, with TRBD1 as a possible D gene (6 bases). This CDR3 contains 14 residues. V gave up 1 base and J gave up 7 bases, with 8 bases separating them. Looked up from germline, CDR1 is MGHRA and CDR2 is YSYEKL. CDR3 sequence reads: CASSQVQGNSPLHF. CDR3 nucleotides: TGCGCCAGCAGCCAAGTGCAGGGGAATTCACCCCTCCACTTT.

V and J are TRBV19 and TRBJ2-7, with D possibly being TRBD1 (6 bases). Deletions cut 6 bases from V and 0 bases from J, with 9 bases between. CDR3 length equals 13 residues. The germline V gene has CDR1 LNHDA and CDR2 SQIVND (reference sequence). DNA of the CDR3: TGTGCCAGTAGGGGACAAAGCTCCTACGAGCAGTACTTC. Protein: CASRGQSSYEQYF. The variable domain in full, with the rest retrieved from reference TRBV19 and TRBJ2-7, is DGGITQSPKYLFRKEGQNVTLSCEQNLNHDAMYWYRQDPGQGLRLIYYSQIVNDFQKGDIAEGYSVSREKKESFPLTVTSAQKNPTAFYLCASRGQSSYEQYFGPGTRLTVT.

The rearrangement uses TRBV19 and TRBJ2-2; 7 nucleotides align to TRBD1. Per germline, CDR1 LNHDA and CDR2 SQIVND (reference sequence). There are 16 residues in the CDR3. Trimming cost V 4 bases and J 0 bases; bases outside gene matches: 5. CDR3 sequence (DNA): TGTGCCAGTAGTACCCGACAGGGTTCGAACACCGGGGAGCTGTTTTTT. This codes for CASSTRQGSNTGELFF.

The chain is built from TRBV19 and TRBJ2-7, with 7 bases fitting TRBD1. Looked up from germline, CDR1 is LNHDA and CDR2 is SQIVND (reference sequence). The length of the CDR3 is 13 residues. V was pared by 5 bases and J by 5 bases, with 6 bases of the junction left unmatched. The CDR3 sequence: CASSDGQANEQYF. The CDR3 coding sequence is TGTGCCAGTAGTGATGGACAGGCAAACGAGCAGTACTTC.

The chain recombines TRBV5-1 with TRBJ1-1; TRBD1 might be the D (6 bases). Germline CDR1 is SGHRS and CDR2 is YFSETQ. The CDR3 contains 15 residues. V lost 4 bases and J lost 7, with 20 bases in between. CDR3 DNA: TGCGCCAGCAGCCCCCCCAGGGGCGACCTAGTTGAAGCTTTCTTT. It specifies CASSPPRGDLVEAFF.

The chain links TRBV18 to TRBJ1-6, with D perhaps matching TRBD1 (5 bases). Germline lookup yields CDR1 KGHSH and CDR2 LQKENI. The germline V and J ends were trimmed by 8 bases and 5 bases, with 13 bases remaining between them. This CDR3 has 14 residues. For the CDR3, the DNA is TGTGCCAGCGGAGGGACGGCCGATAATTCACCCCTCCACTTT. As protein: CASGGTADNSPLHF. The full variable domain, rest sourced from reference TRBV18 and TRBJ1-6, is NAGVMQNPRHLVRRRGQEARLRCSPMKGHSHVYWYRQLPEEGLKFMVYLQKENIIDESGMPKERFSAEFPKEGPSILRIQQVVRGDSAAYFCASGGTADNSPLHFGNGTRLTVT.

Note on this clone: This CDR3 is also generated by other DNA sequences in the sample. V usage is TRBV5-1 and J usage is TRBJ1-1; D not resolved. Trimming cost V 0 bases and J 1 base, with 7 bases left between them. The CDR3 is 14 amino acids. Germline values: CDR1 SGHRS, CDR2 YFSETQ. This CDR3 reads CASSLATANTEAFF. The CDR3 nucleotides read TGCGCCAGCAGCTTGGCAACAGCGAACACTGAAGCTTTCTTT.

The chain carries TRBV7-2 and TRBJ2-3; 7 bases map to TRBD2. The CDR3 consists of 14 residues. The trim removed 1 base at V and 5 bases at J, leaving 3 bases unmatched. Germline loops: CDR1 SGHTA, CDR2 FQGNSA. The CDR3 DNA is TGTGCCAGCAGCTTAGAATGGGGGGGAGATACGCAGTATTTT. Encoded protein: CASSLEWGGDTQYF.

This clone turned up a few times. The chain carries TRBV2 and TRBJ2-1, with D uncertain. V shed 3 bases and J shed 6 bases, with 9 bases lying between them. CDR1 is SNHLY and CDR2 is FYNNEI in the germline V gene. The CDR3 is made up of 13 amino acids. The CDR3 protein is CASSDLIGNEQFF. The CDR3 region has the DNA TGTGCCAGCAGTGACCTAATTGGCAATGAGCAGTTCTTC.

The chain is built from TRBV19 and TRBJ1-2; D gene uncertain. Germline values: CDR1 LNHDA, CDR2 SQIVND (reference sequence). This CDR3 contains 15 residues. V shed 3 bases and J shed 0 bases, with 11 bases lying between them. The CDR3 DNA is TGTGCCAGTAGTATCGGAGGCAGTTCTAACTATGGCTACACCTTC. The encoded protein is CASSIGGSSNYGYTF.

The rearrangement joins TRBV11-2 to TRBJ1-2, with D possibly matching TRBD1 (6 bases). From germline, CDR1 is SGHAT and CDR2 FQNNGV. The CDR3 runs to 14 residues. Trimming pared 1 base from V and 5 bases from J, leaving 11 bases between. The CDR3 loop is CASSLGAGAYGYTF. The CDR3 nucleotides are TGTGCCAGCAGCTTAGGGGCAGGGGCTTATGGCTACACCTTC.

This sequence joins TRBV19 and TRBJ2-7; weak D call: TRBD2 (5 bases). The CDR3 sequence is 13 residues long. V was clipped by 3 bases and J by 4 bases, with 10 bases between them. Germline CDR1 and CDR2: LNHDA and SQIVND (reference sequence). CDR3 amino acids: CASSIYPGYEQYF. The DNA of the CDR3 is TGTGCCAGTAGTATTTATCCGGGGTACGAGCAGTACTTC.

The chain has TRBV5-5 and TRBJ1-2, with TRBD1 as a possible D gene (6 bases). Germline V lookup: CDR1 SGHKS, CDR2 YYEKEE (reference sequence). Trimming took off 0 bases at V and 4 bases at J, with 10 bases between the two ends. This CDR3 spans 14 amino acids. CDR3 region: CASSLGGLSYGYTF. The DNA for the CDR3 is TGTGCCAGCAGCTTGGGGGGGCTCAGCTATGGCTACACCTTC.

V usage is TRBV19 and J usage is TRBJ2-7; TRBD1 matches at 7 bases. The CDR3 covers 16 residues. V was pared by 4 bases and J by 4 bases, with 13 bases of the junction left unmatched. CDR1 and CDR2 (germline): LNHDA, SQIVND (reference sequence). The CDR3 spells CASSRSRTGQNYEQYF. In DNA, the CDR3 is TGTGCCAGTAGTAGGTCTCGCACGGGACAGAATTACGAGCAGTACTTC.